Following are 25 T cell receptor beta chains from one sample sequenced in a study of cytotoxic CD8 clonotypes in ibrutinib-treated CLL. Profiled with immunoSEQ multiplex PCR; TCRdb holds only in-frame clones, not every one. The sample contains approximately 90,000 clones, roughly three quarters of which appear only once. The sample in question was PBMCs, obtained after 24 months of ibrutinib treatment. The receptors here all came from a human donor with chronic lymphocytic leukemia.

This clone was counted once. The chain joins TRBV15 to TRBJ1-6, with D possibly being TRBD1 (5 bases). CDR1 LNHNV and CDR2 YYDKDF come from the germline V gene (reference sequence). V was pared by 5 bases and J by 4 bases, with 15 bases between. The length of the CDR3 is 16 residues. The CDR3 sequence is CATSSLYGAYNSPLHF. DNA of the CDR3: TGTGCCACCAGCTCTCTGTACGGGGCGTATAATTCACCCCTCCACTTT. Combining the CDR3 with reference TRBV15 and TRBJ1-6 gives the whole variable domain DAMVIQNPRYQVTQFGKPVTLSCSQTLNHNVMYWYQQKSSQAPKLLFHYYDKDFNNEADTPDNFQSRRPNTSFCFLDIRSPGLGDTAMYLCATSSLYGAYNSPLHFGNGTRLTVT.

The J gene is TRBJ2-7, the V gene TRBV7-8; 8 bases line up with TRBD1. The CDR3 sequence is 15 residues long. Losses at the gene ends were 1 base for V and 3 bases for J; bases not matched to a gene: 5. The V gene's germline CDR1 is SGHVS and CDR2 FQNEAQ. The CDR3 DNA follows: TGTGCCAGCAGCTTAGGGGGCAGGGGGCTCTACGAGCAGTACTTC. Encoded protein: CASSLGGRGLYEQYF.

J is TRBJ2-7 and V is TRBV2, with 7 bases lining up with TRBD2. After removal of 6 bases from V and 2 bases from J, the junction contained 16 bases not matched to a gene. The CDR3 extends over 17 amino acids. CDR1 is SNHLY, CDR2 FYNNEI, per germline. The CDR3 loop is CASRIGGVGVPTYEQYF. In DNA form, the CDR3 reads TGTGCCAGCAGGATTGGGGGGGTGGGAGTCCCCACCTACGAGCAGTACTTC.

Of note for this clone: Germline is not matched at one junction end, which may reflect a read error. The CDR3 loop reads CAISDRDEQYF. The CDR3 nucleotides read TGTGCCATCAGTGACCGGGACGAGCAGTACTTC. The chain employs TRBV27 and TRBJ2-7; D is unclear. Germline CDR1 reads MNHEY; CDR2 reads SMNVEV (reference sequence). This CDR3 contains 11 residues.

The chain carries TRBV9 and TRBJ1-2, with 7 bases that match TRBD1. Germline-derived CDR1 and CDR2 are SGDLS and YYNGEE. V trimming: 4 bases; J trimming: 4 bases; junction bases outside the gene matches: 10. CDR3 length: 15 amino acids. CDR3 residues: CASSTSTGPTYGYTF. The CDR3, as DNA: TGTGCCAGCAGCACTTCGACAGGGCCCACCTATGGCTACACCTTC.

The CDR3 here is CASSERTGRGGHEQFF. The DNA for the CDR3 is TGTGCCAGCAGTGAGCGGACAGGGCGCGGGGGACATGAGCAGTTCTTC. The rearrangement joins TRBV2 to TRBJ2-1; TRBD1 is a possible D gene (8 bases). CDR1 and CDR2 (germline): SNHLY, FYNNEI. This CDR3 has 16 residues. Trimming left V 3 bases short and J 8 bases short, with 20 bases between.

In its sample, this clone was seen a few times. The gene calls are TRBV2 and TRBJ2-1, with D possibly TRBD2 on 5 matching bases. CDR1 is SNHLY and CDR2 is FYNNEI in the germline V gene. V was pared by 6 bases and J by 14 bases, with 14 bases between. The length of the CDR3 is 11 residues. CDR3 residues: CASSETGSKFF. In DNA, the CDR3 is TGTGCCAGCAGCGAAACGGGATCTAAGTTCTTC.

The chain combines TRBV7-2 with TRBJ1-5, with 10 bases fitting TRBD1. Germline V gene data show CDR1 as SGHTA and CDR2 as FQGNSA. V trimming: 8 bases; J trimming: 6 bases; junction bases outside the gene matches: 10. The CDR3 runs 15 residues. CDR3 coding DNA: TGTGCCAGCTCTATAACTGGACAGGGGGGTCAGCCCCAGCATTTT. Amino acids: CASSITGQGGQPQHF. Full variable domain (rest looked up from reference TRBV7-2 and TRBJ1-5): GAGVSQSPSNKVTEKGKDVELRCDPISGHTALYWYRQSLGQGLEFLIYFQGNSAPDKSGLPSDRFSAERTGGSVSTLTIQRTQQEDSAVYLCASSITGQGGQPQHFGDGTRLSIL.

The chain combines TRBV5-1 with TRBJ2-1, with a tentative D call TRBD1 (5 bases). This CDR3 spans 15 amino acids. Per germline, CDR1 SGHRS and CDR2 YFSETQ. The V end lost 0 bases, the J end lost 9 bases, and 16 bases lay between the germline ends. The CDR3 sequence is CASSLAPPGNSEQFF. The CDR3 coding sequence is TGCGCCAGCAGCTTGGCGCCGCCAGGGAATAGTGAGCAGTTCTTC.

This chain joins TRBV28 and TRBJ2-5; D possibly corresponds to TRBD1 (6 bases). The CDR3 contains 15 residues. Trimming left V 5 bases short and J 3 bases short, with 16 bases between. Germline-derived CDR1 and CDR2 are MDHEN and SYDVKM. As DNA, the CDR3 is TGTGCCAGCAGTCACTACACAGGGTCCAAAGAGACCCAGTACTTC. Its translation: CASSHYTGSKETQYF.

CDR3 sequence reads: CASSGLDRVSSPLHF. As DNA, the CDR3 is TGTGCCAGCAGTGGACTCGACAGGGTGTCTTCACCCCTCCACTTT. J is TRBJ1-6 and V is TRBV27; 7 bases map to TRBD1. In germline, CDR1 is MNHEY, CDR2 SMNVEV (reference sequence). The CDR3 is made up of 15 amino acids. Trimming at V came to 5 bases and at J to 9 bases, leaving 10 bases not matched to a gene.

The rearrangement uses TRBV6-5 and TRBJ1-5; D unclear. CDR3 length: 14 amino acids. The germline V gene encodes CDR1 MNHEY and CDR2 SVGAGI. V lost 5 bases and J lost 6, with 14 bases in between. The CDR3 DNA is TGTGCCAGCAGTCACCGCTGGTTGGGTCAGCCCCAGCATTTT. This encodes CASSHRWLGQPQHF.

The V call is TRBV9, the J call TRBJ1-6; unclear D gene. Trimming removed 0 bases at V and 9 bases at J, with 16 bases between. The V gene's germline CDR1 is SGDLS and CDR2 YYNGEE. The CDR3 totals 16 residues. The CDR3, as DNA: TGTGCCAGCAGCGTAGGATCAGACCCATTAACTTCACCCCTCCACTTT. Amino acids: CASSVGSDPLTSPLHF.

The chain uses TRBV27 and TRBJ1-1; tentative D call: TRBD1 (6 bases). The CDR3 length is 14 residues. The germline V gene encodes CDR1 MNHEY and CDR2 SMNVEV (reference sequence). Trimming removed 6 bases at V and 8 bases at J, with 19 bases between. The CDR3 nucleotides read TGTGCCAGCAGGTCCGGGGGGGCAGCCCTCGAAGCTTTCTTT. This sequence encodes CASRSGGAALEAFF.

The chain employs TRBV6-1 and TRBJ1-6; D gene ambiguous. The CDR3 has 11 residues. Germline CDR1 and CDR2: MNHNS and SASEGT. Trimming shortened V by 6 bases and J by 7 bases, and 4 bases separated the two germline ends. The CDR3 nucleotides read TGTGCCAGCAGAACCAATTCACCCCTCCACTTT. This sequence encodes CASRTNSPLHF.

In DNA, the CDR3 is TGCGCCAGCAGCACAGGGGACCCGAACACTGAAGCTTTCTTT. Its protein product is CASSTGDPNTEAFF. The chain joins TRBV5-1 to TRBJ1-1; 7 positions agree with TRBD1. V lost 4 bases to trimming and J lost 1 base; unmatched junction nucleotides: 4. This CDR3 region has 14 residues. CDR1 is SGHRS, CDR2 YFSETQ, per germline.

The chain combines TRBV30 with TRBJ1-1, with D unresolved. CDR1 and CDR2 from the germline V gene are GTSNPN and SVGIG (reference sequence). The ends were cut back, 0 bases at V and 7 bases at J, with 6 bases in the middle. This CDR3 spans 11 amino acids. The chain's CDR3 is CAWSVLDEAFF. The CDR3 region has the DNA TGTGCCTGGAGTGTACTTGATGAAGCTTTCTTT.

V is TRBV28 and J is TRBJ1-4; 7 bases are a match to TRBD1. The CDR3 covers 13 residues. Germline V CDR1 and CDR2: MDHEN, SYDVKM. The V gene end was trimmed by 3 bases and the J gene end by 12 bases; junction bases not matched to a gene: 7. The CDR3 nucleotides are TGTGCCAGCAGTTTCCCCGGGACAGTAGAACTGTTTTTT. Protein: CASSFPGTVELFF.

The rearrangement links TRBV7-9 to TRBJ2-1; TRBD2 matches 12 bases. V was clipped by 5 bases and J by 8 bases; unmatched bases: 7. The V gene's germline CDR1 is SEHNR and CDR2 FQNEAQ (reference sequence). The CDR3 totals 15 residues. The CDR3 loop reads CASSPGTSGWDEQFF. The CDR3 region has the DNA TGTGCCAGCAGCCCCGGGACTAGCGGGTGGGATGAGCAGTTCTTC. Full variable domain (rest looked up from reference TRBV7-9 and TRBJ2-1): DTGVSQNPRHKITKRGQNVTFRCDPISEHNRLYWYRQTLGQGPEFLTYFQNEAQLEKSRLLSDRFSAERPKGSFSTLEIQRTEQGDSAMYLCASSPGTSGWDEQFFGPGTRLTVL.

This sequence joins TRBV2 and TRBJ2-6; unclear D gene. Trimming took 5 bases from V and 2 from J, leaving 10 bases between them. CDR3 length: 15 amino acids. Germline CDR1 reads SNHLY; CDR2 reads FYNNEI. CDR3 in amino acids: CASSFSGAGANVLTF. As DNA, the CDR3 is TGTGCCAGCAGTTTCTCCGGTGCTGGGGCCAACGTCCTGACTTTC.

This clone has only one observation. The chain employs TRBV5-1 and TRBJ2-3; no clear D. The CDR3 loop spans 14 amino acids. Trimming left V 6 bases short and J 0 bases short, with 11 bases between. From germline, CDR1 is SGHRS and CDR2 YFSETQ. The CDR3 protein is CASKPEPSTDTQYF. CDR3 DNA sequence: TGCGCCAGCAAGCCGGAGCCGAGCACAGATACGCAGTATTTT.

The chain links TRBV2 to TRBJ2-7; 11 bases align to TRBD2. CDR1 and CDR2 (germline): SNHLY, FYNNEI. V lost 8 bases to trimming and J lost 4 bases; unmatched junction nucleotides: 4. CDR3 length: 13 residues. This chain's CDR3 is CASQTSGAYEQYF. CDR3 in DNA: TGTGCCAGCCAGACTAGCGGGGCGTACGAGCAGTACTTC.

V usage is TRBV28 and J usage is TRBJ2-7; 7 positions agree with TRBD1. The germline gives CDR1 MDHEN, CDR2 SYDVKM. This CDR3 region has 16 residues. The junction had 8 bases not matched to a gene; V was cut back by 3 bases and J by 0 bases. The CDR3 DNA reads TGTGCCAGCAGTTTTTCAGGGGGAAACGACTCCTACGAGCAGTACTTC. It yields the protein CASSFSGGNDSYEQYF.

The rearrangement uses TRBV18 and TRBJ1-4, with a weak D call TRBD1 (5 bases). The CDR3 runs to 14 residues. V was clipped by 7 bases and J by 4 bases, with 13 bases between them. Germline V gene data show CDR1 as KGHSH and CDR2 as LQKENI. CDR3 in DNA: TGTGCCAGCTTCGGGGGGACTGTTAATGAAAAACTGTTTTTT. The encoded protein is CASFGGTVNEKLFF.

The CDR3 protein is CASSAGGSSYNEQFF. CDR3 DNA sequence: TGTGCCAGCAGCGCCGGGGGTAGCTCCTACAATGAGCAGTTCTTC. This chain links TRBV11-2 with TRBJ2-1; D might be TRBD2 (6 bases). CDR3 size: 15 residues. The V end lost 5 bases, the J end lost 0 bases, and 11 bases lay between the germline ends. Germline CDR1 is SGHAT and CDR2 is FQNNGV.